A single TCR beta chain is shown here with its context. This clone was recorded a few times. The target of this receptor is not known. Base qualities are not at hand, and no much larger clone is one base apart. This specimen belongs to a study of blood T cell repertoires in COVID-19 (dated by TCRdb to 2019 to 2021). Regarding the study in general: Samples covering the acute and convalescent phases of COVID-19 were provided by collaborators in the United States, Italy and Spain. The prospective study material was composed of cDNA or gDNA derived from T cells, B-cell-depleted T cells, or PBMCs. The dataset comprised deeply sampled blood TCRbeta repertoires from subjects exposed to, actively infected with, or recovered from COVID-19. A freely available public database, intended as a resource for researchers studying the immune response to SARS-CoV-2, is where the repertoires were released. The samples were drawn from two sources: the first 160 participants of the ongoing ImmuneRACE study, and 1,000 to 1,500 subjects contributed by 6 global collaborators. Nearly every sample came with metadata listing a de-identified subject ID, COVID-19 status, age in years and sex. Where HLA class I and class II types were available, the types were taken from metadata supplied by the sample provider, not from assay-based typing. Overall study outcomes, separate from this receptor: The amount of clinical and demographic metadata varied by source and participant and was provided uncurated.

The germline V gene supplies CDR1 KGHDR and CDR2 SFDVKD. Germline trimming: 6 bases from V, 2 bases from J; junction bases outside gene matches: 16. The CDR3 measures 18 amino acids from cysteine to phenylalanine. Of all the DNA, just the CDR3 is kept, 54 bases in frame from base 1. TCRbeta CDR3 regions were amplified from genomic DNA by means of the immunoSEQ Assay, a bias-controlled multiplex PCR. The authors' analysis ran thus. The number of nucleated cells in each sample was estimated by amplification of reference gene primers within the assay. Sequence reads were collapsed and filtered to measure the absolute abundance of every unique TCRbeta CDR3 rearrangement. For each sample, productive Simpson clonality was calculated as the square root of Simpson's diversity index across productive rearrangements. The source is immuneACCESS, and TCRdb retained only in-frame sequences with V and J called. Part of the clones is not carried over; for the studies checked, unresolved V genes explain less than half of this, and the remainder is unexplained. V and J calls and clone size are copied from that table; D and trimming were computed from the DNA. For this sample there are approximately 300,000 clones; 89% appear just once. The top ten hold approximately 5.2% of the sample.

In the prospective study, participants were about 18 to 89 years old, resided in about two dozen geographic areas of the United States, and were enrolled through a virtual design. Cohort assignment in the prospective study relied on participant-reported clinical history from a screening survey and a study questionnaire. ImmuneRACE Cohort 3 recovered participants were defined by two consecutive negative NP/OP PCR tests, healthcare professional clearance, or symptom resolution. Mobile phlebotomists in the prospective study collected whole blood, serum and a nasopharyngeal or oropharyngeal swab from every participant. Additional blood draws and questionnaires over an approximately two-month period could optionally be provided by prospective study participants. Prospective study blood samples were shipped either frozen or at room temperature before DNA extraction.

The specimen was PBMCs or T cells enriched from blood (not recorded which). This sequence was found in a man in his fifties or sixties who had recovered from COVID-19. Recombination linked TRBV24-1 to TRBJ2-3, and TRBD2 matches 7 of the central bases. The CDR3 region reads CATSPASGGAILTDTQYF. In nucleotide form, the sequence is TGTGCCACCAGTCCTGCTAGCGGTGGGGCTATACTCACAGATACGCAGTATTTT.